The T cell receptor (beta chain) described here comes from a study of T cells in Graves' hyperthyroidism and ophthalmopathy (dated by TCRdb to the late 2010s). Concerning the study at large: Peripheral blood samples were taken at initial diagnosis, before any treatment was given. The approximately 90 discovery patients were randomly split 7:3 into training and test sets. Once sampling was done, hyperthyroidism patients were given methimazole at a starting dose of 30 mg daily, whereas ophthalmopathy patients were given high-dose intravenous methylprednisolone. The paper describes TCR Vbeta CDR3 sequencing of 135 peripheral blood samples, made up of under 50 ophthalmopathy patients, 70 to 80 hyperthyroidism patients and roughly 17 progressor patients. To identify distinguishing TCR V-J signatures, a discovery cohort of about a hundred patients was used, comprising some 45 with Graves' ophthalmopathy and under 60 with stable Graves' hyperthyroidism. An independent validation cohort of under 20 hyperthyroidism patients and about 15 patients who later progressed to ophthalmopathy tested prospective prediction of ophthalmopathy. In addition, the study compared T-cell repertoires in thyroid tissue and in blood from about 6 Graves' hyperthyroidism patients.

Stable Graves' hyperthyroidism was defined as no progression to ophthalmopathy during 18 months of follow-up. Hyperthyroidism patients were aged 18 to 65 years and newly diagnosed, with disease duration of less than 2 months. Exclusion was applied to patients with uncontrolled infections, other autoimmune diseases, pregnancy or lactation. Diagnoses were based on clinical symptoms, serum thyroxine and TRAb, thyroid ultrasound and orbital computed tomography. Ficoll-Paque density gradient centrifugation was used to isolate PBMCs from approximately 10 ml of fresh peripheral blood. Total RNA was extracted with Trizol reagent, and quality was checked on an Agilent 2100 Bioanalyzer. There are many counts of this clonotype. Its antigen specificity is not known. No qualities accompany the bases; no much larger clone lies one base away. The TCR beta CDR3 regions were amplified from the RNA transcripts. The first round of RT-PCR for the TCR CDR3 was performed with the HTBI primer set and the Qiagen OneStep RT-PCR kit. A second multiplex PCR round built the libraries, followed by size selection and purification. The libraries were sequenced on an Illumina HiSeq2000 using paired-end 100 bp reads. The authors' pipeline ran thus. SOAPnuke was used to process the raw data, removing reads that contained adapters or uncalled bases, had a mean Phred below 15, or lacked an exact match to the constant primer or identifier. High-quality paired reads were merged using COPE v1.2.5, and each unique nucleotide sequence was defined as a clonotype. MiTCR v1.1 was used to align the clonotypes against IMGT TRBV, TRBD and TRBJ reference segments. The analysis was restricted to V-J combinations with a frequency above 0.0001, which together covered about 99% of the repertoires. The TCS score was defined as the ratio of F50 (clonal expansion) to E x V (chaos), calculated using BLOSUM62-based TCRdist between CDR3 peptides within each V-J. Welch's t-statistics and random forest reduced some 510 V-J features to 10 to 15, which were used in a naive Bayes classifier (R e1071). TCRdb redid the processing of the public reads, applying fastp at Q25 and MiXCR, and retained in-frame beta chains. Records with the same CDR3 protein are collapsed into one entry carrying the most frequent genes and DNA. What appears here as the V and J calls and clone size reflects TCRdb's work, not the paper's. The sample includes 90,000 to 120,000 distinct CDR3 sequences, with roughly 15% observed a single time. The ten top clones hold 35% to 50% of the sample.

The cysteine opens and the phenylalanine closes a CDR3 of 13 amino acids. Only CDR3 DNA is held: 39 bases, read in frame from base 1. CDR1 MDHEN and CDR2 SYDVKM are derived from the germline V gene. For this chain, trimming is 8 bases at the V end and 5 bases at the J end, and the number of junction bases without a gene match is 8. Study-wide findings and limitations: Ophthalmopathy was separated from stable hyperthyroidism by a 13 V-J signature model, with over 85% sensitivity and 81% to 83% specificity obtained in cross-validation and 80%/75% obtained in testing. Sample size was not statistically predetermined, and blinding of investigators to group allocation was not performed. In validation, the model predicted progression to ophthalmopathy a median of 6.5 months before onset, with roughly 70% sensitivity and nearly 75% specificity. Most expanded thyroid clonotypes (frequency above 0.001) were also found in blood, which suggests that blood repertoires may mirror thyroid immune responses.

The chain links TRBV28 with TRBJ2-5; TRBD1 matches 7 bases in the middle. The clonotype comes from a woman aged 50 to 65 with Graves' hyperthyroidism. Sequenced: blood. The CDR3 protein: CASGQAEMETQYF. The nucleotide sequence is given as TGTGCCAGCGGACAGGCCGAGATGGAGACCCAGTACTTC.